This T cell receptor (beta chain) originates from a study of T cells after posttransplantation cyclophosphamide. Regarding this clone: Its target is unknown.

The protocol was immunoSEQ multiplex PCR, while the TCRdb copy is restricted to in-frame clones and leaves out a portion. There are 45,000 to 65,000 clones in the sample; 86% occur only once, and approximately 2.6% lies in the top ten. Study-wide results and limits: Donor-recipient repertoire similarity was low at 1-2 months, rising over year one. Recipient CMV seropositivity and CMV reactivation strongly tracked TRB clonality.

The sequence came from a young man with a blood cancer, CMV-positive, and with a related stem cell donor. The sample was PBMCs.

The CDR3 region is CASSLRGGLGNEQYF. DNA of the CDR3: TGTGCCAGCAGCTTAAGGGGGGGGTTGGGGAACGAGCAGTACTTC. This chain links TRBV7-2 with TRBJ2-7; D may be TRBD2 (7 bases). The V end lost 2 bases, the J end lost 5 bases, and 16 bases lay between the germline ends. CDR3 length equals 15 residues. CDR1 SGHTA and CDR2 FQGNSA come from the germline V gene.